Listed below are T cell receptor beta chains from one sample, sequenced in a study of blood T cell repertoires in COVID-19. Repertoires were generated with immunoSEQ multiplex PCR, while TCRdb's copy carries only in-frame clones and drops some. The table has 70,000 to 75,000 clones, over 80% seen once; the top ten hold 1.8%. The sample taken for sequencing was peripheral blood. These receptors originate from a woman aged 60 to 75 with acute or convalescent COVID-19. Both conserved end residues are trimmed from each CDR3.

>TRBJ2-1|TRBV14|14
ASSGRSGRAYNEQF
>TRBJ1-6|TRBV30|12
AWSVLGSRSPLH
>TRBJ1-3|TRBV11-2|16
ASSTTQGPSYSGNTIY
>TRBJ2-7|TRBV11-2|13
ASSLAGAGPYEQY
>TRBJ2-6|TRBV15|12
ATAGGSGANVLT
>TRBJ1-1|TRBV14|11
ASSLATSTEAF
>TRBJ2-1|TRBV3-1/TRBV3-2|11
ASSQDGGNEQF
>TRBJ2-7|TRBV5-4|10
ASSLSGYEQY
>TRBJ2-6|TRBV23-1|17
ASTRRQGASPSGANVLT
>TRBJ2-1|TRBV5-1|13
ASSLAPDRGYEQF
>TRBJ1-2|TRBV5-1|14
ASSPEGGQRSYGYT
>TRBJ1-1|TRBV9|14
ASSVGPGVSNTEAF
>TRBJ2-1|TRBV12-3/TRBV12-4|10
ASTIPPGEQF
>TRBJ1-3|TRBV10-3|13
AISESPYAGLWSD
>TRBJ1-1|TRBV19|14
ASSISDRGVNTEAF
>TRBJ2-7|TRBV24-1|11
ATIDRGSYEQY
>TRBJ2-5|TRBV5-5|14
ASSLYGVTGLETQY
>TRBJ2-7|TRBV6-5|11
ASTELAPYEQY
>TRBJ2-7|TRBV28|14
ASSLPGPAEAYEQY
>TRBJ1-2|TRBV12-3/TRBV12-4|11
ASSLGRAYGYT
>TRBJ2-5|TRBV5-4|13
ASSGTSGREETQY
>TRBJ2-7|TRBV21-1|16
ASSPYSLDGKSSYEQY
>TRBJ1-6|TRBV27|12
ASSLWGGQGPLH
>TRBJ1-5|TRBV10-3|11
AISESVSQPQH
>TRBJ2-1|TRBV5-6|12
ASSDRGMNNEQF